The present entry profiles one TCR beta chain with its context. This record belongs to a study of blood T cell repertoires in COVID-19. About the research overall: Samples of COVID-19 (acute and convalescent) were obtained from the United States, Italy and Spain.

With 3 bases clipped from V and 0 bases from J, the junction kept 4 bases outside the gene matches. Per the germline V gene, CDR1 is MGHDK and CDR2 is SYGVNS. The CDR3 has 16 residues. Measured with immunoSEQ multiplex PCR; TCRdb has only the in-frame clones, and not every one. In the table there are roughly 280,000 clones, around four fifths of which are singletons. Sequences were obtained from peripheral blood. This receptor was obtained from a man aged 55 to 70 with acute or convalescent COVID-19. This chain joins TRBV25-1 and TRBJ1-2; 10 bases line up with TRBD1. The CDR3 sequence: CASSDPGTGANYGYTF. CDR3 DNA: TGTGCCAGCAGTGATCCTGGGACAGGGGCTAACTATGGCTACACCTTC.